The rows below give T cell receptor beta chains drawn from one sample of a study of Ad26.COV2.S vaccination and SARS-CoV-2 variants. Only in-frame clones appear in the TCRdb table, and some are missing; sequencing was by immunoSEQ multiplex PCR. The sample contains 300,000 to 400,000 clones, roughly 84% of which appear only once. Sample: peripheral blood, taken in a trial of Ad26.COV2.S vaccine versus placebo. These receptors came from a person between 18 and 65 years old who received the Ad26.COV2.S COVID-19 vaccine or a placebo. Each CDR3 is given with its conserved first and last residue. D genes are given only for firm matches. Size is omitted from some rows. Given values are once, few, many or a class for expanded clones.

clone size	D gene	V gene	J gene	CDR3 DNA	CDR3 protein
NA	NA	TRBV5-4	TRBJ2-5	TGTGCCAGCAGCCTCCCGGGGGCTCAAGAGACCCAGTACTTC	CASSLPGAQETQYF
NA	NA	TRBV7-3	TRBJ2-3	TGTGCCAGCAGCTTAAGTGTTAGTGGTAGCCCAGATACGCAGTATTTT	CASSLSVSGSPDTQYF
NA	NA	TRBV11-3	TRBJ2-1	TGTGCCAGCAGCTTTAACGGCCCACATGGGGAGCAGTTCTTC	CASSFNGPHGEQFF
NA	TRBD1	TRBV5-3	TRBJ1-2	TGTGCCAGAAGCCCCCCCAGGAACAGGGGGCTATATGGCTACACCTTC	CARSPPRNRGLYGYTF
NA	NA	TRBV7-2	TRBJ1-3	TGTGCCAGCAGCCCCCCGGGACAAGTCTCTGGAAACACCATATATTTT	CASSPPGQVSGNTIYF
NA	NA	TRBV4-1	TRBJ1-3	TGCGCCAGCAGCCCGGACACCGACTCTGGAAACACCATATATTTT	CASSPDTDSGNTIYF
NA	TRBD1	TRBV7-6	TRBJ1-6	TGTGCCAGCAGCCCTTCCTCGACAGGGGATAATTCACCCCTCCACTTT	CASSPSSTGDNSPLHF
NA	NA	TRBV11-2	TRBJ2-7	TGTGCCAGCAGCTTAAAATTCTACGAGCAGTACTTC	CASSLKFYEQYF
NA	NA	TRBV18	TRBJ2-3	TGTGCCAGTCAGACAGATACGCAGTATTTT	CASQTDTQYF
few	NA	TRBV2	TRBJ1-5	TGTGCCAGCAGGCTCTATCGGGAGGGAGGTCAGCCCCAGCATTTT	CASRLYREGGQPQHF
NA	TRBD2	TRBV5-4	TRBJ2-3	TGTGCCAGCAGCTTAGCGGGGGTCGATACGCAGTATTTT	CASSLAGVDTQYF
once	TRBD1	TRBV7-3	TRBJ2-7	TGTGCCAGCAGCCCCGGGACAGTAACCTACGAGCAGTACTTC	CASSPGTVTYEQYF
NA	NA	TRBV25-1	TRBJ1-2	TGTGCCAGCAGTGAAAACATTTATGGCTACACCTTC	CASSENIYGYTF
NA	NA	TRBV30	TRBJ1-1	TGTGCCTGGATACGGGGAAGGGGGACTGAAGCTTTCTTT	CAWIRGRGTEAFF
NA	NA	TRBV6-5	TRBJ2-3	TGTGCCAGCAGTTACTCGGAATCCACAGATACGCAGTATTTT	CASSYSESTDTQYF
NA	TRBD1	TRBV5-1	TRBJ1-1	TGCGCCAGCAGCTTGGCACGGAGCGCAGGGGGTAACACTGAAGCTTTCTTT	CASSLARSAGGNTEAFF
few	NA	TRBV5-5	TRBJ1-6	TGTGCCAGCAGTCTGGGCCCAGGGGCCTCACCCCTCCACTTT	CASSLGPGASPLHF
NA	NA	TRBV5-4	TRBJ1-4	TGTGCCAGCAGCCCCACGTTCGGGGGGCGAGGGGAGAAACTGTTTTTT	CASSPTFGGRGEKLFF